This entry concerns a single TCR beta chain. Germline V gives CDR1 SGDLS, CDR2 YYNGEE. The CDR3 has 17 residues. V gave up 4 bases and J gave up 4 bases; unmatched junction bases: 14. The sample is drawn from a study of blood T cell repertoires in COVID-19. Study as a whole: Samples representing acute and convalescent COVID-19 were sourced from the United States, Italy and Spain.

Repertoires were generated with immunoSEQ multiplex PCR, while TCRdb's copy carries only in-frame clones and drops some. This table has over 95,000 clones, less than 85% appearing once. This sequence was found in a woman older than 75 with active or convalescent COVID-19. Material: peripheral blood. This chain links TRBV9 with TRBJ2-7, with 10 bases identical to TRBD2. This CDR3 is CASSLSGASGGLYEQYF. CDR3 nucleotides: TGTGCCAGCAGCCTAAGCGGGGCTAGCGGGGGACTATACGAGCAGTACTTC. Full variable domain (outside the CDR3, taken from reference TRBV9 and TRBJ2-7): DSGVTQTPKHLITATGQRVTLRCSPRSGDLSVYWYQQSLDQGLQFLIQYYNGEERAKGNILERFSAQQFPDLHSELNLSSLELGDSALYFCASSLSGASGGLYEQYFGPGTRLTVT.